The entry below describes one TCR beta chain. The target antigen is unknown. The germline CDR1 and CDR2 sequences are MGHRA and YSYEKL. The CDR3 length is 14 residues. V was cut by 0 bases and J by 1 base, with 6 bases left in between. The PCR contained 60 Vbeta and 13 Jbeta primers. Using immunoSEQ multiplex PCR, the repertoire was profiled, and TCRdb retains in-frame clones only, with some absent. Seen here are under 150,000 clones, roughly 80% observed once, and the top ten hold around 4.1%. The sample is drawn from a study of cytomegalovirus exposure and HLA in healthy donors. Study-level findings and limits: Later work found that TCR association rates differed between HLA loci; DRB1 had the most and HLA-C the fewest. Cytomegalovirus status was reportedly diagnosed by the classifier with high specificity and sensitivity.

The TCR sequence derives from a woman aged 35 to 49 in good health and CMV-seronegative. Sequenced material: PBMCs. The V call is TRBV4-1, the J call TRBJ1-1, with no clear D. The CDR3 spells CASSQEFGNTEAFF. In nucleotides, the CDR3 is TGCGCCAGCAGCCAAGAATTCGGGAACACTGAAGCTTTCTTT.